This TCR beta chain was profiled in a study of blood T cell repertoires in COVID-19. Study-level information: Collection of acute and convalescent COVID-19 samples took place in the United States, Italy and Spain. Sources were T cells, B-cell-depleted T cells, or PBMCs; the material itself was cDNA or gDNA.

Concerning this clone itself: The junction departs from germline at one end; a sequencing error may be responsible.

In the original analysis: Nucleated cell number was recorded as an estimate derived from reference gene primer amplification. Method: immunoSEQ multiplex PCR; TCRdb's copy keeps in-frame clones and lacks some. For V, J and clone size, that table is used; D and trimming come from the DNA. The sample has fewer than 300,000 clones, less than 90% seen once. The CDR3 runs 13 residues. Germline V gives CDR1 SSHAT, CDR2 FNYEAQ (reference sequence). The TCR was taken from a man between 60 and 70 years old who had recovered from COVID-19. Sequencing was done on a sample of peripheral blood. The genes are TRBV7-7 and TRBJ2-3, with D tentatively TRBD1 (6 bases). DNA for the CDR3: TGTGCTAGCAGCTCCACAGGGTCAGATACGCAGTATTTT. Amino acid sequence: CASSSTGSDTQYF.